A few counts support the clone carrying this T cell receptor (beta chain). The antigen is undetermined. MiXCR was run by TCRdb on the 5' RACE reads, yielding one entry per CDR3 protein. The sample includes some 140,000 distinct CDR3 sequences, 6.5% to 8.5% of them seen just once. The data belong to a study of CD8 T cells in ankylosing spondylitis. Study-level points and caveats: It appeared that ankylosing spondylitis blood was characterized by a TCR beta motif of fewer than 10 highly homologous variants. Some of these motif variants have turned up before, in reports on reactive arthritis synovial fluid and blood. Clones tied to disease were said to be significantly enriched in matched ankylosing spondylitis synovial fluid.

This CDR3 is 15 amino acids long. V was clipped by 6 bases and J by 2 bases, with 14 bases between them. CDR1 is MNHNS and CDR2 is SASEGT in the germline V gene. This TCR was recovered from a male donor with ankylosing spondylitis. The chain is built from TRBV6-1 and TRBJ2-4, with a possible D match to TRBD1 (6 bases). The sample was synovial fluid, either unsorted or a sorted T cell fraction (not recorded which). The DNA for the CDR3 is TGTGCCAGCAGCCCCCACAGGGTACCCAAAAACATTCAGTACTTC. This sequence encodes CASSPHRVPKNIQYF.